The rows below give T cell receptor beta chains drawn from one sample of a study of response to subunit inactivated influenza vaccine. TCRdb ran MiXCR on the RT-PCR reads and lists one entry per CDR3 protein. The profile covers roughly 760,000 distinct CDR3 sequences, with 21% appearing a single time and roughly a tenth taken by the ten largest. Source: PBMCs from blood, taken approximately 5 days after vaccination. Receptors were obtained from a man aged 50 to 59 who received an inactivated influenza vaccine. CDR3s include the opening cysteine and the closing phenylalanine or tryptophan. The D gene is left open where the match is weak. For some rows the clone size is stated as once, few or many, or as a class when expanded; others skip it.

d_call: -
clone_size: few
cdr3_length: 12
v_call: TRBV10-2
j_call: TRBJ2-7
cdr3_aa: CASGRDFYEQYF
cdr3_nt: TGCGCCAGCGGTCGGGATTTTTACGAGCAGTACTTC

d_call: TRBD1
clone_size: few
cdr3_length: 15
v_call: TRBV6-5
j_call: TRBJ1-2
cdr3_aa: CASSYSAQGGYGYTF
cdr3_nt: TGTGCCAGCAGTTACTCGGCCCAGGGGGGGTATGGCTACACCTTC

d_call: -
clone_size: -
cdr3_length: 14
v_call: TRBV25-1
j_call: TRBJ2-2
cdr3_aa: CASSELTPDGELFF
cdr3_nt: TGTGCCAGCAGTGAATTAACTCCTGACGGGGAGCTGTTTTTT

d_call: -
clone_size: few
cdr3_length: 14
v_call: TRBV7-6
j_call: TRBJ2-5
cdr3_aa: CASSPTGKGETQYF
cdr3_nt: TGTGCCAGCAGCCCCACAGGGAAAGGAGAGACCCAGTACTTC

d_call: -
clone_size: few
cdr3_length: 13
v_call: TRBV24-1
j_call: TRBJ2-1
cdr3_aa: CATSEELYNEQFF
cdr3_nt: TGTGCCACCAGTGAAGAGTTATACAATGAGCAGTTCTTC

d_call: TRBD1
clone_size: many
cdr3_length: 15
v_call: TRBV5-1
j_call: TRBJ2-5
cdr3_aa: CASSWDRDGGETQYF
cdr3_nt: TGCGCCAGCAGCTGGGACAGGGACGGAGGAGAGACCCAGTACTTC

d_call: -
clone_size: few
cdr3_length: 13
v_call: TRBV7-6
j_call: TRBJ1-6
cdr3_aa: CASSLGEDSPLHF
cdr3_nt: TGTGCCAGCAGCCTCGGGGAGGATTCACCCCTCCACTTT

d_call: TRBD1
clone_size: -
cdr3_length: 15
v_call: TRBV20-1
j_call: TRBJ2-5
cdr3_aa: CSARDGGQGEETQYF
cdr3_nt: TGCAGTGCTAGAGATGGGGGACAGGGGGAAGAGACCCAGTACTTC

d_call: -
clone_size: -
cdr3_length: 15
v_call: TRBV7-6
j_call: TRBJ1-1
cdr3_aa: CASSSWTVMNTEAFF
cdr3_nt: TGTGCCAGCAGCTCTTGGACAGTGATGAACACTGAAGCTTTCTTT

d_call: TRBD1
clone_size: -
cdr3_length: 15
v_call: TRBV10-3
j_call: TRBJ1-5
cdr3_aa: CAISGGQDSNQPQHF
cdr3_nt: TGTGCCATCAGCGGGGGACAGGATAGCAATCAGCCCCAGCATTTT

d_call: -
clone_size: -
cdr3_length: 13
v_call: TRBV6-6
j_call: TRBJ1-2
cdr3_aa: CASTPRGKDGYTF
cdr3_nt: TGTGCCAGCACCCCAAGAGGGAAGGATGGCTACACCTTC

d_call: -
clone_size: -
cdr3_length: 13
v_call: TRBV20-1
j_call: TRBJ2-2
cdr3_aa: CSASEDNTGELFF
cdr3_nt: TGCAGTGCTAGTGAGGACAACACCGGGGAGCTGTTTTTT

d_call: TRBD2
clone_size: few
cdr3_length: 17
v_call: TRBV9
j_call: TRBJ2-1
cdr3_aa: CASSVEGLAGGRREQFF
cdr3_nt: TGTGCCAGCAGCGTAGAAGGCCTAGCGGGAGGGCGGCGTGAGCAGTTCTTC

d_call: -
clone_size: -
cdr3_length: 13
v_call: TRBV20-1
j_call: TRBJ2-5
cdr3_aa: CSASDIRGETQYF
cdr3_nt: TGCAGTGCAAGTGACATCCGGGGGGAGACCCAGTACTTC

d_call: -
clone_size: -
cdr3_length: 14
v_call: TRBV28
j_call: TRBJ2-7
cdr3_aa: CASSGPKSSYEQYF
cdr3_nt: TGTGCCAGCAGCGGTCCCAAGAGCTCCTACGAGCAGTACTTC

d_call: TRBD2
clone_size: -
cdr3_length: 15
v_call: TRBV7-2
j_call: TRBJ2-1
cdr3_aa: CASSITSGRNNEQFF
cdr3_nt: TGTGCCAGCAGCATAACTAGCGGGAGGAACAATGAGCAGTTCTTC

d_call: TRBD1
clone_size: few
cdr3_length: 18
v_call: TRBV15
j_call: TRBJ2-1
cdr3_aa: CATSRYQTGIVSYNEQFF
cdr3_nt: TGTGCCACCAGCAGGTACCAGACAGGGATCGTGTCCTACAATGAGCAGTTCTTC

d_call: -
clone_size: -
cdr3_length: 14
v_call: TRBV5-5
j_call: TRBJ1-2
cdr3_aa: CASSSRDRNYGYTF
cdr3_nt: TGTGCCAGCAGCTCCCGGGACCGTAACTATGGCTACACCTTC

d_call: -
clone_size: -
cdr3_length: 13
v_call: TRBV24-1
j_call: TRBJ2-2
cdr3_aa: CATMDLNTGELFF
cdr3_nt: TGTGCCACCATGGACTTGAACACCGGGGAGCTGTTTTTT

d_call: TRBD2
clone_size: -
cdr3_length: 13
v_call: TRBV20-1
j_call: TRBJ2-1
cdr3_aa: CSARGGLGNEQFF
cdr3_nt: TGCAGTGCTCGGGGGGGACTAGGCAATGAGCAGTTCTTC

d_call: -
clone_size: few
cdr3_length: 14
v_call: TRBV3-1
j_call: TRBJ1-2
cdr3_aa: CASSQDGWVRGYTF
cdr3_nt: TGTGCCAGCAGCCAAGATGGTTGGGTACGCGGCTACACCTTC

d_call: -
clone_size: few
cdr3_length: 16
v_call: TRBV20-1
j_call: TRBJ1-5
cdr3_aa: CSARRHGDRSNQPQHF
cdr3_nt: TGCAGTGCTAGACGTCACGGAGACAGGAGCAATCAGCCCCAGCATTTT

d_call: -
clone_size: few
cdr3_length: 14
v_call: TRBV6-5
j_call: TRBJ2-3
cdr3_aa: CASSYGRHTDTQYF
cdr3_nt: TGTGCCAGCAGTTACGGACGGCATACAGATACGCAGTATTTT

d_call: -
clone_size: many
cdr3_length: 15
v_call: TRBV10-3
j_call: TRBJ2-1
cdr3_aa: CAITSRDDPYNEQFF
cdr3_nt: TGTGCCATCACCTCCCGGGACGATCCCTACAATGAGCAGTTCTTC

d_call: -
clone_size: -
cdr3_length: 14
v_call: TRBV28
j_call: TRBJ2-2
cdr3_aa: CASRSQGFTGELFF
cdr3_nt: TGTGCCAGCAGGTCCCAGGGGTTCACCGGGGAGCTGTTTTTT

d_call: -
clone_size: few
cdr3_length: 15
v_call: TRBV6-1
j_call: TRBJ2-1
cdr3_aa: CASSSGIPTFNEQFF
cdr3_nt: TGTGCCAGCAGCTCCGGGATACCTACTTTCAATGAGCAGTTCTTC

d_call: TRBD1
clone_size: few
cdr3_length: 17
v_call: TRBV12-3/TRBV12-4
j_call: TRBJ2-1
cdr3_aa: CASSSPQPDRGYNEQFF
cdr3_nt: TGTGCCAGCAGTTCCCCACAACCGGACAGGGGTTACAATGAGCAGTTCTTC

d_call: -
clone_size: few
cdr3_length: 14
v_call: TRBV7-9
j_call: TRBJ2-5
cdr3_aa: CASSLTVYQETQYF
cdr3_nt: TGTGCCAGCAGCTTGACAGTGTACCAAGAGACCCAGTACTTC

d_call: -
clone_size: -
cdr3_length: 15
v_call: TRBV28
j_call: TRBJ2-2
cdr3_aa: CASSIGLGNTGELFF
cdr3_nt: TGTGCCAGCAGCATTGGACTGGGGAACACCGGGGAGCTGTTTTTT

d_call: -
clone_size: few
cdr3_length: 13
v_call: TRBV10-3
j_call: TRBJ2-7
cdr3_aa: CAISDGQRYEQYF
cdr3_nt: TGTGCCATCAGTGATGGACAGCGCTACGAGCAGTACTTC

d_call: -
clone_size: -
cdr3_length: 11
v_call: TRBV24-1
j_call: TRBJ2-5
cdr3_aa: CATSETRRFYF
cdr3_nt: TGTGCCACCAGTGAGACGAGGAGGTTCTACTTC

d_call: TRBD1
clone_size: few
cdr3_length: 15
v_call: TRBV5-1
j_call: TRBJ2-5
cdr3_aa: CASSSGQGGLETQYF
cdr3_nt: TGCGCCAGCAGCTCCGGACAGGGTGGATTGGAGACCCAGTACTTC

d_call: -
clone_size: -
cdr3_length: 15
v_call: TRBV11-2
j_call: TRBJ2-3
cdr3_aa: CASSLVWGAGDTQYF
cdr3_nt: TGTGCCAGCAGCTTAGTGTGGGGGGCCGGAGATACGCAGTATTTT

d_call: -
clone_size: few
cdr3_length: 13
v_call: TRBV29-1
j_call: TRBJ1-2
cdr3_aa: CSVARDPNYGYTF
cdr3_nt: TGCAGCGTTGCCAGGGATCCTAACTATGGCTACACCTTC

d_call: -
clone_size: -
cdr3_length: 15
v_call: TRBV10-3
j_call: TRBJ1-4
cdr3_aa: CAISAQVGTNEKLFF
cdr3_nt: TGTGCCATCAGTGCCCAGGTGGGAACTAATGAAAAACTGTTTTTT

d_call: TRBD2
clone_size: -
cdr3_length: 17
v_call: TRBV4-3
j_call: TRBJ2-1
cdr3_aa: CASSPLTGGESYNEQFF
cdr3_nt: TGCGCCAGCAGCCCCCTAACGGGGGGAGAGTCCTACAATGAGCAGTTCTTC

d_call: TRBD1
clone_size: -
cdr3_length: 15
v_call: TRBV12-3/TRBV12-4
j_call: TRBJ1-6
cdr3_aa: CASSSGTAFNSPLHF
cdr3_nt: TGTGCCAGCAGCTCCGGGACAGCATTTAATTCACCCCTCCACTTT

d_call: -
clone_size: -
cdr3_length: 15
v_call: TRBV7-3
j_call: TRBJ2-5
cdr3_aa: CASKPVLEREETQYF
cdr3_nt: -

d_call: TRBD2
clone_size: few
cdr3_length: 14
v_call: TRBV5-1
j_call: TRBJ2-5
cdr3_aa: CASSPREGQETQYF
cdr3_nt: TGCGCCAGCAGCCCCCGGGAGGGCCAAGAGACCCAGTACTTC

d_call: -
clone_size: many
cdr3_length: 14
v_call: TRBV5-6
j_call: TRBJ2-1
cdr3_aa: CASSLQGAVNEQFF
cdr3_nt: TGTGCCAGCAGCTTACAAGGGGCGGTCAATGAGCAGTTCTTC

d_call: TRBD2
clone_size: -
cdr3_length: 14
v_call: TRBV15
j_call: TRBJ2-1
cdr3_aa: CATRPAGGPYEQFF
cdr3_nt: TGTGCCACCAGGCCGGCGGGGGGGCCCTATGAGCAGTTCTTC

d_call: TRBD1
clone_size: few
cdr3_length: 16
v_call: TRBV19
j_call: TRBJ1-5
cdr3_aa: CASSTQTGGWRQPQHF
cdr3_nt: TGTGCCAGTAGTACCCAAACAGGGGGCTGGCGTCAGCCCCAGCATTTT

d_call: TRBD2
clone_size: few
cdr3_length: 18
v_call: TRBV11-2
j_call: TRBJ2-1
cdr3_aa: CASSTRLAGGGSYNEQFF
cdr3_nt: TGTGCCAGCAGCACCAGACTAGCGGGAGGGGGCTCCTACAATGAGCAGTTCTTC

d_call: TRBD2
clone_size: -
cdr3_length: 14
v_call: TRBV6-1
j_call: TRBJ2-1
cdr3_aa: CASSGREGPNEQFF
cdr3_nt: TGTGCCAGCTCTGGGCGGGAGGGCCCAAATGAGCAGTTCTTC

d_call: -
clone_size: -
cdr3_length: 16
v_call: TRBV20-1
j_call: TRBJ2-7
cdr3_aa: CSARDRRTSAGYEQYF
cdr3_nt: TGCAGTGCTAGAGATCGACGGACATCCGCGGGCTACGAGCAGTACTTC

d_call: -
clone_size: -
cdr3_length: 16
v_call: TRBV28
j_call: TRBJ2-1
cdr3_aa: CASSLFRGGSYNEQFF
cdr3_nt: TGTGCCAGCAGTTTATTCCGGGGAGGCTCCTACAATGAGCAGTTCTTC

d_call: -
clone_size: few
cdr3_length: 15
v_call: TRBV7-9
j_call: TRBJ2-7
cdr3_aa: CASSLRRDSSYEQYF
cdr3_nt: TGTGCCAGCAGCTTAAGGCGGGACAGCTCCTACGAGCAGTACTTC

d_call: -
clone_size: -
cdr3_length: 14
v_call: TRBV15
j_call: TRBJ2-7
cdr3_aa: CATSRPQGWDEQYF
cdr3_nt: TGTGCCACCAGCAGACCACAGGGATGGGACGAGCAGTACTTC

d_call: -
clone_size: -
cdr3_length: 13
v_call: TRBV12-3/TRBV12-4
j_call: TRBJ1-5
cdr3_aa: CASSQSGNQPQHF
cdr3_nt: TGTGCCAGCAGCCAGAGTGGTAATCAGCCCCAGCATTTT